The table lists the clone carrying this T cell receptor (beta chain) with a few counts. This sample is part of a study of blood T cell repertoires in COVID-19. In germline, CDR1 is LGHDT, CDR2 YNNKEL (reference sequence). CDR3 length: 16 amino acids. Trimming took 8 bases from V and 2 from J, leaving 19 bases between them. Sequencing was performed with immunoSEQ multiplex PCR; in TCRdb, only in-frame clones are kept and a portion is missing. There are around 130,000 clones in the sample; 75% to 90% occur only once, and 2.3% lies in the top ten. This sequence was found in a woman aged 50 to 60 who had recovered from COVID-19. Sequenced: PBMCs or T cells enriched from blood (not recorded which). The V call is TRBV3-1 (or the pseudogene TRBV3-2), the J call TRBJ2-1, with D perhaps TRBD2 (6 bases). The CDR3 DNA reads as TGTGCCAGCGGCGGGGTATTCGGGCCCGCCTACAATGAGCAGTTCTTC. Translation gives CASGGVFGPAYNEQFF.